A single sample is the source of the 27 T cell receptor beta chains below, sequenced in a study of cytomegalovirus exposure and HLA in healthy donors. The primer mix had 60 Vbeta and 13 Jbeta primers. Data came from immunoSEQ multiplex PCR; TCRdb stores just in-frame clones and leaves some out. The table shows around 220,000 clones, with approximately 70% occurring only once. Sequencing used PBMCs. The receptors originated from a woman in her 30s in good health and CMV-seronegative.

V is TRBV6-5 and J is TRBJ2-7; D call uncertain. The CDR3 sequence is 13 residues long. Deletions cut 6 bases from V and 4 bases from J, with 13 bases between. In germline, CDR1 is MNHEY, CDR2 SVGAGI. Here the CDR3 DNA reads TGTGCCAGCAGCGATAGCAGCCCTTACGAGCAGTACTTC. As protein: CASSDSSPYEQYF.

This sequence joins TRBV29-1 and TRBJ1-1; the match to TRBD1 covers 7 bases. V dropped 7 bases and J dropped 0; count of bases not matched to a gene: 5. Germline V gene sequence: CDR1 SQVTM, CDR2 ANQGSEA. The CDR3 sequence is 13 residues long. CDR3: CSASGTVNTEAFF. CDR3 in DNA: TGCAGCGCCTCCGGGACAGTGAACACTGAAGCTTTCTTT.

This clone was counted between two and nine times. The chain carries TRBV9 and TRBJ2-1; D remains unclear. V shed 4 bases and J shed 6 bases, with 8 bases lying between them. Germline V gene lookup returns CDR1 SGDLS and CDR2 YYNGEE. This CDR3 has 12 residues. The CDR3 loop is CASSPYGNEQFF. The CDR3 DNA follows: TGTGCCAGCAGCCCCTACGGCAATGAGCAGTTCTTC. The variable domain in full, with the rest retrieved from reference TRBV9 and TRBJ2-1, is DSGVTQTPKHLITATGQRVTLRCSPRSGDLSVYWYQQSLDQGLQFLIQYYNGEERAKGNILERFSAQQFPDLHSELNLSSLELGDSALYFCASSPYGNEQFFGPGTRLTVL.

The count of this clone is one. The V call is TRBV6-5, the J call TRBJ2-7; the match to TRBD1 covers 7 bases. This CDR3 contains 13 residues. V shed 10 bases and J 6 bases; nucleotides not matched to a gene: 12. From germline, CDR1 is MNHEY and CDR2 SVGAGI. Written as DNA, the CDR3 is TGTGCCACCCCGGGACAGACTGCGAGCGAGCAGTACTTC. It specifies CATPGQTASEQYF.

The chain links TRBV12-5 to TRBJ2-3; tentative D call: TRBD1 (6 bases). There are 14 residues in the CDR3. The V gene lost 7 bases and the J gene lost 3 bases, with 14 bases spanning the gap. From germline, CDR1 is LGHNT and CDR2 FRNRAP. CDR3: CASAPTGPTDTQYF. In DNA, the CDR3 is TGTGCTAGTGCCCCTACAGGGCCAACAGATACGCAGTATTTT.

This clone has only one observation. CDR3 bases: TGTGCCAGCAGTGAGGAGGCGCTCTCTGGAAACACCATATATTTT. It codes for CASSEEALSGNTIYF. J is TRBJ1-3 and V is TRBV2; D is uncertain. Trimming took off 3 bases at V and 0 bases at J, with 9 bases between the two ends. Germline CDR1 SNHLY, CDR2 FYNNEI. The CDR3 covers 15 residues.

The gene calls are TRBV18 and TRBJ2-5; 12 nucleotides line up with TRBD1. The CDR3 is made up of 16 amino acids. Germline trimming cut 2 bases from V and 5 bases from J; bases unmatched to any gene: 6. Germline CDR1 reads KGHSH; CDR2 reads LQKENI. The CDR3 bases are TGTGCCAGCTCACCAGTGGGGACAGGGGGCGTTGAGACCCAGTACTTC. This translates into CASSPVGTGGVETQYF. The whole variable domain, filled in from reference TRBV18 and TRBJ2-5, reads NAGVMQNPRHLVRRRGQEARLRCSPMKGHSHVYWYRQLPEEGLKFMVYLQKENIIDESGMPKERFSAEFPKEGPSILRIQQVVRGDSAAYFCASSPVGTGGVETQYFGPGTRLLVL.

The rearrangement uses TRBV25-1 and TRBJ2-1; D is possibly TRBD2 (6 bases). V gave up 4 bases and J gave up 4 bases, with 17 bases separating them. Germline CDR1 MGHDK, CDR2 SYGVNS. The CDR3 runs to 16 residues. This CDR3 is CASSVPPGDQYNEQFF. Here the CDR3 DNA reads TGTGCCAGCAGTGTCCCCCCGGGAGATCAGTACAATGAGCAGTTCTTC.

The chain uses TRBV5-1 and TRBJ1-2, with TRBD1 matching 7 bases. Trimming cost V 4 bases and J 3 bases; bases outside gene matches: 6. Germline CDR1 is SGHRS and CDR2 is YFSETQ. This CDR3 region has 14 residues. The DNA for the CDR3 is TGCGCCAGCAGCCCCTTAACAGGGGACTATGGCTACACCTTC. The encoded protein is CASSPLTGDYGYTF.

The gene calls are TRBV10-2 and TRBJ1-2, with D possibly matching TRBD1 (5 bases). Between the trimmed V and J ends, which lost 5 bases and 5 bases, there was a span of 18 bases. The CDR3 runs 15 residues. CDR1 is WSHSY and CDR2 is SAAADI in the germline V gene. The CDR3 loop reads CASSYPLRGYYGYTF. DNA for the CDR3: TGCGCCAGCAGTTACCCCCTTAGGGGTTATTATGGCTACACCTTC.

This chain links TRBV11-3 with TRBJ2-5, with 9 bases aligning to TRBD2. The DNA end is a closer match to TRBJ2-7, so the J assignment may be wrong. Germline V gives CDR1 SGHNT, CDR2 YENEEA. The CDR3 has 14 residues. CDR3 DNA sequence: TGTGCCAGCAGCTTAGGAGCGGGGGGCTACGAGCAGTACTTC. It codes for CASSLGAGGYEQYF.

CDR3 DNA sequence: TGTGCCTGGGGGTCCGCCGTTACAGGGCTAAGAGGTGGCTACACCTTC. Encoded protein: CAWGSAVTGLRGGYTF. The J gene is TRBJ1-2, the V gene TRBV30; possibly TRBD1 for D (6 bases). CDR3 length: 16 residues. The V and J ends lost 5 bases and 7 bases respectively, with 26 bases between them. The germline V gene encodes CDR1 GTSNPN and CDR2 SVGIG (reference sequence). The variable domain in full, with the rest retrieved from reference TRBV30 and TRBJ1-2, is SQTIHQWPATLVQPVGSPLSLECTVEGTSNPNLYWYRQAAGRGLQLLFYSVGIGQISSEVPQNLSASRPQDRQFILSSKKLLLSDSGFYLCAWGSAVTGLRGGYTFGSGTRLTVV.

The rearrangement joins TRBV11-2 to TRBJ1-3; the match to TRBD1 covers 8 bases. In germline, CDR1 is SGHAT, CDR2 FQNNGV. The CDR3 is made up of 16 amino acids. V lost 1 base to trimming and J lost 1 base; unmatched junction nucleotides: 3. The DNA of the CDR3 is TGTGCCAGCAGCTTAGGTCAGGGGGCATCTGGAAACACCATATATTTT. Amino acids: CASSLGQGASGNTIYF.

This chain links TRBV5-6 with TRBJ2-1; TRBD2 aligns across 10 bases. V shed 5 bases, J shed 7 bases, and the junction held 12 bases outside the gene matches. Germline loops: CDR1 SGHDT, CDR2 YYEEEE. The CDR3 extends over 16 amino acids. CDR3 bases: TGTGCCAGCAGTTTCGAGCGGGGGGGCCAAAGGAATGAGCAGTTCTTC. Translation: CASSFERGGQRNEQFF. Full variable domain (missing parts from reference TRBV5-6 and TRBJ2-1): DAGVTQSPTHLIKTRGQQVTLRCSPKSGHDTVSWYQQALGQGPQFIFQYYEEEERQRGNFPDRFSGHQFPNYSSELNVNALLLGDSALYLCASSFERGGQRNEQFFGPGTRLTVL.

The gene calls are TRBV6-5 and TRBJ1-1; a possible D gene is TRBD1 (5 bases). The germline V gene encodes CDR1 MNHEY and CDR2 SVGAGI. V dropped 6 bases and J dropped 11 bases, with 16 bases sitting between them. The CDR3 runs 12 residues. The CDR3, as DNA: TGTGCCAGCAGCCCAGGGTTTCCCAGGGCTTTCTTT. Its protein product is CASSPGFPRAFF.

The sample holds one count of this clone. The V gene is TRBV2, the J gene TRBJ2-1; 11 nucleotides align to TRBD2. The CDR3 totals 15 residues. CDR1 and CDR2 from the germline V gene are SNHLY and FYNNEI. The V and J ends lost 6 bases and 2 bases, in that order; junction bases with no gene match: 3. This chain's CDR3 is CASRQTSGTYNEQFF. The CDR3 coding sequence is TGTGCCAGCAGACAGACTAGCGGGACCTACAATGAGCAGTTCTTC.

V is TRBV27 and J is TRBJ2-7, with a tentative D call TRBD2 (6 bases). V was shortened by 4 bases and J by 2 bases, with 9 bases between the two germline ends. The CDR3 spans 13 residues. Germline values: CDR1 MNHEY, CDR2 SMNVEV (reference sequence). CDR3 residues: CASSSGTPYEQYF. As DNA, the CDR3 is TGTGCCAGCAGTTCCGGGACTCCCTACGAGCAGTACTTC.

With respect to this clone: A junction boundary mismatches the germline segment, possibly from a read error. V gene TRBV7-9 combines with J gene TRBJ2-1, with TRBD2 identical over 9 bases. Germline V lookup: CDR1 SEHNR, CDR2 FQNEAQ (reference sequence). This CDR3 is 15 amino acids long. CDR3 amino acids: CSSSPTGLAYGEQFF. In DNA, the CDR3 is TGTTCCAGCAGCCCGACCGGACTAGCGTACGGTGAGCAGTTCTTC.

J is TRBJ2-2 and V is TRBV9; D is possibly TRBD2 (7 bases). CDR1 is SGDLS and CDR2 is YYNGEE in the germline V gene. V was pared by 7 bases and J by 5 bases, with 15 bases between. CDR3 length: 14 amino acids. The CDR3 sequence is CASSGGLGTGELFF. DNA for the CDR3: TGTGCCAGCTCCGGGGGGCTGGGGACCGGGGAGCTGTTTTTT. The variable domain in full, with the rest retrieved from reference TRBV9 and TRBJ2-2, is DSGVTQTPKHLITATGQRVTLRCSPRSGDLSVYWYQQSLDQGLQFLIQYYNGEERAKGNILERFSAQQFPDLHSELNLSSLELGDSALYFCASSGGLGTGELFFGEGSRLTVL.

V and J are TRBV5-6 and TRBJ1-2; D is possibly TRBD1 (5 bases). The CDR3 spans 13 residues. Between the trimmed V and J ends, which lost 2 bases and 6 bases, there was a span of 11 bases. Germline CDR1 and CDR2: SGHDT and YYEEEE. CDR3 residues: CASSFGGGDGYTF. The DNA of the CDR3 is TGTGCCAGCAGCTTCGGGGGGGGAGATGGCTACACCTTC.

The genes are TRBV21-1 and TRBJ1-2; the table's D call of TRBD1 was not tested on the DNA. TRBV21-1 corresponds to a pseudogene. CDR3 length equals 14 residues. The CDR3 loop is CASTPRGRRGGYTF. CDR3 nucleotide sequence: TGTGCCAGCACCCCCAGGGGGCGCAGAGGTGGCTACACCTTC.

In DNA, the CDR3 is TGTGCCAGCAGCGCATCGGGACAGGGGAATGAAAAACTGTTTTTT. Its translation is CASSASGQGNEKLFF. This sequence joins TRBV9 and TRBJ1-4, with TRBD1 matching over 10 bases. CDR3 length: 15 residues. The V and J ends lost 3 bases and 5 bases, in that order; junction bases with no gene match: 4. The germline CDR1 and CDR2 sequences are SGDLS and YYNGEE.

This clone came up a few times. This chain's CDR3 is CASSRGGSRQNTEAFF. The DNA for the CDR3 is TGCGCCAGCAGCAGAGGGGGAAGCAGACAGAACACTGAAGCTTTCTTT. The chain has TRBV5-1 and TRBJ1-1, with D possibly TRBD1 on 6 matching bases. V was shortened by 4 bases and J by 1 base, with 17 bases between the two germline ends. The CDR3 contains 16 residues. Germline V gene data show CDR1 as SGHRS and CDR2 as YFSETQ.

In this sample, this clone turned up once. The chain couples TRBV2 to TRBJ1-1; D is unclear. Per the germline V gene, CDR1 is SNHLY and CDR2 is FYNNEI. V was cut by 3 bases and J by 4 bases, with 15 bases left in between. The CDR3 has 15 residues. The CDR3 is CASSDRRFLGTEAFF. In nucleotides, the CDR3 is TGTGCCAGCAGTGATAGGAGGTTTCTGGGCACTGAAGCTTTCTTT.

The V gene is TRBV19, the J gene TRBJ1-1; D may be TRBD1 (6 bases). Germline assignment: CDR1 LNHDA and CDR2 SQIVND (reference sequence). The V and J ends lost 6 bases and 1 base respectively, with 12 bases between them. The CDR3 loop spans 14 amino acids. The CDR3, as DNA: TGTGCCAGTAGGCGACAGGCTTGGAACACTGAAGCTTTCTTT. It codes for CASRRQAWNTEAFF.

The genes are TRBV5-1 and TRBJ2-5; maybe TRBD1 (5 bases). The germline V gene encodes CDR1 SGHRS and CDR2 YFSETQ. Trimming took off 0 bases at V and 1 base at J, with 7 bases between the two ends. CDR3 size: 14 residues. CDR3 coding DNA: TGCGCCAGCAGCTTGGGACAGTTCCAAGAGACCCAGTACTTC. Translated: CASSLGQFQETQYF.

This clone was seen a handful of times. The chain is built from TRBV2 and TRBJ2-3; 10 bases are a match to TRBD2. From germline, CDR1 is SNHLY and CDR2 FYNNEI. J was trimmed by 0 bases and V by 3 bases; bases with no gene match: 6. This CDR3 region has 17 residues. The CDR3 DNA sequence: TGTGCCAGCAGTGACGAACTAGCGGGATTTAGCACAGATACGCAGTATTTT. Its protein is CASSDELAGFSTDTQYF.